The sequence of this T cell receptor (beta chain) was determined in a study of T cell responses to AZD1222 COVID-19 vaccine (dated by TCRdb to about 2021). Context from the whole study: TCR sequencing was performed for fewer than 250 trial participants, of whom roughly 200 were given two doses of AZD1222 and around 26 were given two doses of MenACWY control vaccine. Trial participants were enrolled by age into subgroups of 18-55, 56-69 and 70-plus years, and around 140, 26 and 57 TCR-sequenced participants, respectively, were included in these subgroups.

This specimen's time point label, interpreted: about 28 days (+/-7) after the second vaccine dose. AZD1222 recipients with second doses at about 4 weeks or about 12 weeks were pooled, because spike-specific TCR depth and breadth did not differ between schedules. Vaccinee samples came from UK trials COV001 and COV002, including a single-blind randomized controlled phase 2/3 trial of AZD1222 (ChAdOx1 nCoV-19) in healthy adults. Trial participant PBMC samples were collected at day 0 and day 28 after the second dose for TCRbeta chain sequencing. As for this clone: The specificity of this receptor is unknown. Nothing much larger sits one base from this clone, and base qualities are not available.

General study outcomes and caveats: CD4 TCRs associated with the vaccine covered the entire spike protein, and the dominant responses were in regions 160-218 and 743-854. Conclusions about previously exposed vaccinees were limited because only a handful of AZD1222 recipients were SARS-CoV-2 seropositive at baseline. Spike-specific TCR breadth and depth rose significantly after two AZD1222 doses compared with day 0 and with MenACWY recipients. Participants were mostly white British and included more females than males, and it was suggested by the authors that clonal diversity may have been underestimated. The 56-69-year group was small, and its depth increase did not reach significance, likely because of low power. Because no day 14 peak-response samples were available, the repertoires could be characterized only after the peak T cell response. Reportedly, close to half of the unique spike-specific TCRs recognized epitopes lying outside the regions that are mutated in the B.1.351 and B.1.1.7 variants.

The CDR3 regions of human TCRbeta chains were analyzed by immunosequencing. On the authors' methods: Repertoire TCRs were checked for matches against a reference library of SARS-CoV-2-specific TCRs that had been generated using the MIRA antigen-specificity platform. Breadth was defined as the fraction of unique TCRs that were SARS-CoV-2-associated, and depth was defined as the fraction of total T cells that were SARS-CoV-2-associated. Using the MIRA data, every spike-specific TCR was mapped to the spike region that the TCR reacted to and assigned to either a CD4 or a CD8 class. Log10-transformed breadth and depth values were compared by one-way ANOVA with Sidak's multiple comparisons tests. Not all clones reach the TCRdb copy of this immuneACCESS table, which keeps in-frame sequences only. Checked studies attribute under half of the gap to unresolved V genes and leave the rest unexplained. V, J and clone size are those of that table, while D and trimming were read from the DNA. The sample profile shows some 180,000 clones; approximately 90% of them were found once. Less than 2% of the sample lies in the top ten.

The source of this sequence is an adult who received the AZD1222 COVID-19 vaccine. Here the sequenced sample was peripheral blood, taken 28 days after the second AZD1222 dose.

CDR3 sequence: CASALGRGGSFGQFF. The nucleotides are TGTGCCAGCGCCCTGGGGCGGGGGGGCTCTTTTGGGCAGTTCTTC. The sequence is built from TRBV5-4 and TRBJ2-1, with 9 bases aligning to TRBD2. Including the terminal cysteine and phenylalanine, the CDR3 comprises 15 residues. Left in the record is the CDR3 DNA by itself, 45 bases read in frame from the first base. As encoded in the germline V gene (reference sequence), CDR1 is SGHNT while CDR2 is YYREEE. The germline V and J ends show losses of 7 bases and 12 bases respectively, and no gene match explains 17 bases of the junction.